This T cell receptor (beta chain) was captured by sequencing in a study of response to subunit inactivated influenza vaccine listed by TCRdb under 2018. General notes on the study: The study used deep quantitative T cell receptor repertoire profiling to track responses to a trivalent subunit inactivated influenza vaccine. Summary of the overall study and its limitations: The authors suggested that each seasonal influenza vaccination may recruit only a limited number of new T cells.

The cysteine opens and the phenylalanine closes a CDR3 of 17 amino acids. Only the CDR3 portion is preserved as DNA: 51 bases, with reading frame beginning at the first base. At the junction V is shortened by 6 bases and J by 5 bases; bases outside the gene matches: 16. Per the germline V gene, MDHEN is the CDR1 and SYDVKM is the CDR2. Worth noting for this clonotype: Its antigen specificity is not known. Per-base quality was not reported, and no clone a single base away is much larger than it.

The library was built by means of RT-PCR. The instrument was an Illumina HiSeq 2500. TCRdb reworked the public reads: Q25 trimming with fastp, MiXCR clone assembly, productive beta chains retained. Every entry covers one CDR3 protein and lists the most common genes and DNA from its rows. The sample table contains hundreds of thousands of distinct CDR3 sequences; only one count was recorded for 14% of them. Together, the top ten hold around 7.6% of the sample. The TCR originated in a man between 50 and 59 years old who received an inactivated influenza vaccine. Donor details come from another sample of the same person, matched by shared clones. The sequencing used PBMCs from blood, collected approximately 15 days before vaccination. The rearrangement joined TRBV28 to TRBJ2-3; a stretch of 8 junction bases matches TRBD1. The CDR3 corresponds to CASSDPQGAPLVDTQYF. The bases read TGTGCCAGCAGCGATCCTCAGGGGGCTCCTCTAGTAGATACGCAGTATTTT.